These T cell receptor beta chains were read from a single sample in a study of T cells after yellow fever vaccination. TCRdb re-called the 5' RACE reads with MiXCR, one entry per CDR3 protein. The data hold roughly 94,000 distinct CDR3 sequences, with about 8.8% observed a single time. Specimen: CD8+ T cells not binding an NS4B(214-222) dextramer, sorted from PBMCs, collected around 15 days after the first yellow fever vaccination. These receptors originate from a man in his late teens or twenties who received the YFV17D yellow fever vaccine. Both conserved end residues are part of each CDR3. A D gene is named only where the DNA matches it firmly. Some rows mark clone size as missing; the rest say once, few, many or name a class of expanded clone.

>-|TRBV12-3/TRBV12-4|-|TRBJ1-5
CASSPSAGGPQPQHF
TGTGCCAGCAGTCCAAGTGCCGGGGGCCCCCAGCCCCAGCATTTT
>TRBD1|TRBV6-1|-|TRBJ1-2
CASSTADWSGTVNYGYTF
TGTGCCAGCAGCACGGCCGATTGGTCCGGGACAGTGAACTATGGCTACACCTTC
>TRBD1|TRBV5-4|-|TRBJ2-4
CASSAWTGENIQYF
TGTGCCAGCAGCGCCTGGACAGGGGAAAACATTCAGTACTTC
>TRBD1|TRBV5-1|-|TRBJ1-1
CASSPGTGLATEAFF
TGCGCCAGCAGCCCGGGGACAGGACTCGCCACTGAAGCTTTCTTT
>-|TRBV12-3/TRBV12-4|-|TRBJ2-7
CASSFPPGRGRPYEQYF
TGTGCCAGCAGTTTTCCCCCCGGGCGGGGAAGACCCTACGAGCAGTACTTC
>TRBD1|TRBV5-1|few|TRBJ2-1
CASSFTGGDEQFF
TGCGCCAGCAGCTTTACAGGGGGCGATGAGCAGTTCTTC
>TRBD1|TRBV20-1|-|TRBJ1-6
CSARRGTGGAYSPLHF
TGCAGTGCTAGGAGGGGGACAGGGGGCGCTTATTCACCCCTCCACTTT
>-|TRBV29-1|few|TRBJ2-7
CSVEDPGSGEQYF
TGCAGCGTTGAAGACCCGGGGTCCGGCGAGCAGTACTTC
>-|TRBV10-2|-|TRBJ1-5
CASSESSRNQPQHF
TGCGCCAGCAGTGAGAGCTCCAGGAATCAGCCCCAGCATTTT
>TRBD1|TRBV15|-|TRBJ1-5
CATTADRGNQPQHF
TGTGCCACCACTGCGGACAGGGGCAATCAGCCCCAGCATTTT
>-|TRBV10-2|many|TRBJ2-1
CASSELTGEQFF
TGCGCCAGCAGTGAGTTGACCGGTGAGCAGTTCTTC
>-|TRBV20-1|many|TRBJ2-5
CSASADLRETQYF
TGCAGTGCTAGCGCGGACTTAAGAGAGACCCAGTACTTC
>-|TRBV7-2|few|TRBJ1-1
CASSLAPGRETEAFF
TGTGCCAGCAGCTTAGCCCCAGGACGGGAAACTGAAGCTTTCTTT